The next 20 T cell receptor beta chains were all read from a single sample in a study of cytomegalovirus exposure and HLA in healthy donors. Primers for the PCR totalled 60 Vbeta and 13 Jbeta. TCRdb's table, derived via immunoSEQ multiplex PCR, lists solely in-frame clones and lacks some. The sample has about 190,000 clones; 70% to 75% are singletons. The sample consisted of PBMCs. Receptor source: a woman aged 25-40 years in good health and CMV-seropositive.

In its sample, this clone was seen once. CDR3 protein: CAIRRTSGHNEQFF. The DNA for the CDR3 is TGTGCCATCAGGCGGACTAGCGGCCACAATGAGCAGTTCTTC. J is TRBJ2-1 and V is TRBV10-3, with 10 bases aligning to TRBD2. After removal of 6 bases from V and 5 bases from J, the junction contained 4 bases not matched to a gene. Per the germline V gene, CDR1 is ENHRY and CDR2 is SYGVKD. This CDR3 is 14 amino acids long.

The genes are TRBV29-1 and TRBJ2-1, with 14 nucleotides matching TRBD2. CDR3 length equals 15 residues. The germline V gene encodes CDR1 SQVTM and CDR2 ANQGSEA. With V trimmed by 7 bases and J by 0 bases, 2 bases remained unmatched. The CDR3 reads CSAGTSGSSYNEQFF. The DNA for the CDR3 is TGCAGCGCAGGGACTAGCGGGAGCTCCTACAATGAGCAGTTCTTC.

This sequence joins TRBV6-5 and TRBJ2-2; 9 bases map to TRBD1. This CDR3 contains 14 residues. V was clipped by 5 bases and J by 7 bases; unmatched bases: 5. Germline loops: CDR1 MNHEY, CDR2 SVGAGI. The chain's CDR3 is CASSTTGGSGELFF. The CDR3 bases are TGTGCCAGCAGTACGACAGGGGGGAGCGGGGAGCTGTTTTTT.

V and J are TRBV21-1 and TRBJ2-7; TRBD2 was called by the table and not checked on the DNA. TRBV21-1 constitutes a pseudogene. The CDR3 extends over 13 amino acids. CDR3 in DNA: TGTGCCAGCAGCAAAAGCGGGAGACCCGAGCAGTACTTC. Translating gives CASSKSGRPEQYF.

The chain combines TRBV19 with TRBJ1-2; D is uncertain. CDR3 size: 13 residues. Germline V lookup: CDR1 LNHDA, CDR2 SQIVND (reference sequence). The V end was cut by 7 bases, the J end by 3 bases, with 12 bases between. CDR3 loop: CASKAGWDYGYTF. CDR3 in DNA: TGTGCCAGTAAAGCGGGATGGGACTATGGCTACACCTTC.

J is TRBJ2-3 and V is TRBV27; D remains unclear. V was shortened by 3 bases and J by 1 base, with 5 bases between the two germline ends. The CDR3 loop spans 13 amino acids. CDR1 and CDR2 (germline): MNHEY, SMNVEV (reference sequence). The CDR3 region is CASSLGRTDTQYF. CDR3 sequence (DNA): TGTGCCAGCAGTTTGGGCCGCACAGATACGCAGTATTTT.

This chain connects TRBV5-4 to TRBJ2-7; D perhaps matches TRBD2 (6 bases). Germline loops: CDR1 SGHNT, CDR2 YYREEE (reference sequence). The V end lost 2 bases, the J end lost 5 bases, and 11 bases lay between the germline ends. The CDR3 runs 13 residues. Written as DNA, the CDR3 is TGTGCCAGCAGCTTACCTCCGGGGGACGAGCAGTACTTC. Residues: CASSLPPGDEQYF. Drawing the rest from reference TRBV5-4 and TRBJ2-7, the complete variable domain is ETGVTQSPTHLIKTRGQQVTLRCSSQSGHNTVSWYQQALGQGPQFIFQYYREEENGRGNFPPRFSGLQFPNYSSELNVNALELDDSALYLCASSLPPGDEQYFGPGTRLTVT.

A remark on this clone: One junction end does not reproduce the germline sequence, and a read error may be involved. The gene calls are TRBV13 and TRBJ2-1, with TRBD2 as a possible D gene (5 bases). Per the germline V gene, CDR1 is PRHDT and CDR2 is FYEKMQ (reference sequence). This CDR3 comprises 14 residues. CDR3 DNA: TGTGCCGGCAGCTCTCGGACTCCCAGCAATGAGCAGTTCTTC. Protein product: CAGSSRTPSNEQFF. Together with reference TRBV13 and TRBJ2-1, the CDR3 gives the full variable domain: AAGVIQSPRHLIKEKRETATLKCYPIPRHDTVYWYQQGPGQDPQFLISFYEKMQSDKGSIPDRFSAQQFSDYHSELNMSSLELGDSALYFCAGSSRTPSNEQFFGPGTRLTVL.

J is TRBJ1-4 and V is TRBV25-1; 7 bases are shared with TRBD1. The CDR3 runs 15 residues. Germline V CDR1 and CDR2: MGHDK, SYGVNS. The V gene end was trimmed by 3 bases and the J gene end by 4 bases; junction bases not matched to a gene: 5. As DNA, the CDR3 is TGTGCCAGCAGTGACGGGACAGCTTATAATGAAAAACTGTTTTTT. Its protein is CASSDGTAYNEKLFF.

This clone was seen more than once but under ten times. V and J are TRBV19 and TRBJ1-2; no clear D. V shed 3 bases and J shed 5 bases, with 13 bases lying between them. This CDR3 has 14 residues. Germline-derived CDR1 and CDR2 are LNHDA and SQIVND (reference sequence). DNA for the CDR3: TGTGCCAGTAGTATTGGAGGGATGCCGTATGGCTACACCTTC. Its translation is CASSIGGMPYGYTF.

This chain connects TRBV2 to TRBJ1-5, with D perhaps matching TRBD1 (5 bases). The CDR3 covers 15 residues. The germline gives CDR1 SNHLY, CDR2 FYNNEI. The V gene lost 3 bases and the J gene lost 0 bases, with 9 bases spanning the gap. The CDR3 reads CASSEGLLSNQPQHF. In nucleotides, the CDR3 is TGTGCCAGCAGTGAGGGACTCCTTAGCAATCAGCCCCAGCATTTT.

V gene TRBV5-1 combines with J gene TRBJ1-1; TRBD1 might be the D (6 bases). The CDR3 loop spans 15 amino acids. Germline loops: CDR1 SGHRS, CDR2 YFSETQ. V lost 4 bases and J lost 4, with 17 bases in between. CDR3 DNA sequence: TGCGCCAGCAGCCCGATACAGGGAACGGGCACTGAAGCTTTCTTT. The encoded protein is CASSPIQGTGTEAFF.

The rearrangement joins TRBV5-8 to TRBJ1-2, with 10 bases fitting TRBD1. This CDR3 has 15 residues. The ends lost 4 bases at V and 5 bases at J; junction bases unmatched: 8. The germline gives CDR1 SGHTS, CDR2 YDEGEE. DNA for the CDR3: TGTGCCAGCAGCATACGACAGGGGGCATCGTATGGCTACACCTTC. This codes for CASSIRQGASYGYTF.

V gene TRBV6-1 combines with J gene TRBJ2-1, with TRBD2 matching over 8 bases. The CDR3 length is 15 residues. The junction had 7 bases not matched to a gene; V was cut back by 5 bases and J by 4 bases. Per the germline V gene, CDR1 is MNHNS and CDR2 is SASEGT. The CDR3 coding sequence is TGTGCCAGCAGTCCTTCGACTAGCGCTTACAATGAGCAGTTCTTC. This codes for CASSPSTSAYNEQFF.

The genes are TRBV4-1 and TRBJ2-1; TRBD2 agrees at 8 bases. Germline CDR1 MGHRA, CDR2 YSYEKL. The CDR3 length is 15 residues. V lost 3 bases and J lost 7; bases outside the gene matches: 8. CDR3 in amino acids: CASSHHMGLVNEQFF. CDR3 nucleotide sequence: TGCGCCAGCAGCCACCATATGGGACTAGTTAATGAGCAGTTCTTC.

This chain connects TRBV5-8 to TRBJ1-2, with TRBD1 as a possible D gene (6 bases). The CDR3 covers 13 residues. V lost 4 bases and J lost 2, with 9 bases in between. Per germline, CDR1 SGHTS and CDR2 YDEGEE. This CDR3 is CASSPDSNYGYTF. The CDR3 bases are TGTGCCAGCAGCCCGGACAGCAACTATGGCTACACCTTC. Full variable domain (missing parts from reference TRBV5-8 and TRBJ1-2): EAGVTQSPTHLIKTRGQQATLRCSPISGHTSVYWYQQALGLGLQFLLWYDEGEERNRGNFPPRFSGRQFPNYSSELNVNALELEDSALYLCASSPDSNYGYTFGSGTRLTVV.

This chain uses TRBV19 with TRBJ2-2; TRBD2 agrees at 12 bases. CDR1 LNHDA and CDR2 SQIVND come from the germline V gene (reference sequence). Unmatched junction bases numbered 9, after V lost 8 bases and J lost 8 bases. This CDR3 is 15 amino acids long. For the CDR3, the DNA is TGTGCCAGTCGGACTAGCGGGATGCCTCCTGGGGAGCTGTTTTTT. It is translated as CASRTSGMPPGELFF.

The J gene is TRBJ1-1, the V gene TRBV4-1, with 7 bases identical to TRBD1. V lost 2 bases, J lost 2 bases, and 5 bases stayed unmatched. In germline, CDR1 is MGHRA, CDR2 YSYEKL. The CDR3 extends over 15 amino acids. The CDR3 reads CASSQRQGLNTEAFF. The CDR3 coding sequence is TGCGCCAGCAGCCAACGACAGGGCTTAAACACTGAAGCTTTCTTT.

The rearrangement links TRBV12-5 to TRBJ2-1, with 8 positions matching TRBD1. The CDR3 runs 14 residues. V shed 2 bases, J shed 4 bases, and the junction held 1 base outside the gene matches. Germline V gene sequence: CDR1 LGHNT, CDR2 FRNRAP. The DNA for the CDR3 is TGTGCTAGTGGTTTGAGGACAGGGTACAATGAGCAGTTCTTC. Its translation is CASGLRTGYNEQFF.

This clone occurred once. The J gene is TRBJ2-7, the V gene TRBV28; possible D gene TRBD2, 6 bases. The germline V and J ends were trimmed by 9 bases and 1 base, with 10 bases remaining between them. The germline V gene has CDR1 MDHEN and CDR2 SYDVKM. The CDR3 has 12 residues. The CDR3: CASSRESYEQYF. The CDR3 DNA is TGTGCCAGTTCGCGGGAATCCTACGAGCAGTACTTC.